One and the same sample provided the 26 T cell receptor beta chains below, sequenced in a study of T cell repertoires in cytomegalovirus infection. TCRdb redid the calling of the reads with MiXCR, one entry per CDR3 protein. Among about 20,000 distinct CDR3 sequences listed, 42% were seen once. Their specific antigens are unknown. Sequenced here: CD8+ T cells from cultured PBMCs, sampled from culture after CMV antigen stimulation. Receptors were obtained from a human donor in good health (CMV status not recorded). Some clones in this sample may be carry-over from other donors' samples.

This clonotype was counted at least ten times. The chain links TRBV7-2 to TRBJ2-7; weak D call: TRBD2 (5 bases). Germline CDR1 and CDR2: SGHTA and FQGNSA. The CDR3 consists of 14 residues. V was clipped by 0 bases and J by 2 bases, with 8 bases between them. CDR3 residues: CASSLARATYEQYF. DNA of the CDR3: TGTGCCAGCAGCTTAGCGCGGGCAACCTACGAGCAGTACTTC.

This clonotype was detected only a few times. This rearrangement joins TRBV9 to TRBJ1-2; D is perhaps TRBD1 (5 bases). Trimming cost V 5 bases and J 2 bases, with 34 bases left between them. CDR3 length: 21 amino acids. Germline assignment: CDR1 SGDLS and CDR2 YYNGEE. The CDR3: CASRGTGVRLGPDYSNYGYTF. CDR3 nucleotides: TGTGCCAGCAGGGGGACTGGAGTTCGACTTGGACCGGACTATTCCAACTATGGCTACACCTTC. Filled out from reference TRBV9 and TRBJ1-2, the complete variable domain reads DSGVTQTPKHLITATGQRVTLRCSPRSGDLSVYWYQQSLDQGLQFLIQYYNGEERAKGNILERFSAQQFPDLHSELNLSSLELGDSALYFCASRGTGVRLGPDYSNYGYTFGSGTRLTVV.

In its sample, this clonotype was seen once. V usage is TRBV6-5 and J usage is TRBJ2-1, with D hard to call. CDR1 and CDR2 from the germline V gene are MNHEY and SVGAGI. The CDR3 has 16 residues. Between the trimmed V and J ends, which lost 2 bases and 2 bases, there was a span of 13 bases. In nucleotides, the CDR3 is TGTGCCAGCAGTTACCAGACCAGAGCTCCCTACAATGAGCAGTTCTTC. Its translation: CASSYQTRAPYNEQFF.

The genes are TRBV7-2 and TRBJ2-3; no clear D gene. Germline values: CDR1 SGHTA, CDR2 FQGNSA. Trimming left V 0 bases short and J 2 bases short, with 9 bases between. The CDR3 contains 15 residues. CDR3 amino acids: CASSLAGSSTDTQYF. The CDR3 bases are TGTGCCAGCAGCTTAGCCGGTAGTTCCACAGATACGCAGTATTTT.

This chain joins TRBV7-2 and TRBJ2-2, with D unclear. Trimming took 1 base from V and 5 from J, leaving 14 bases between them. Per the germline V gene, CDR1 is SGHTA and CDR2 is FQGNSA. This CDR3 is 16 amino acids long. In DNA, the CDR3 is TGTGCCAGCAGCTTAGTTGGGCTGCTTAGTACCGGGGAGCTGTTTTTT. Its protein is CASSLVGLLSTGELFF.

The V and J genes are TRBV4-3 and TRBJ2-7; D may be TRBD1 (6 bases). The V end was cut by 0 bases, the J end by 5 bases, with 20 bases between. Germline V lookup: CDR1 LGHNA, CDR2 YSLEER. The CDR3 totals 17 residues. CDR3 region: CASSQDPTGQLLHEQYF. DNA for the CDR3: TGCGCCAGCAGCCAAGACCCGACAGGTCAGTTACTCCACGAGCAGTACTTC.

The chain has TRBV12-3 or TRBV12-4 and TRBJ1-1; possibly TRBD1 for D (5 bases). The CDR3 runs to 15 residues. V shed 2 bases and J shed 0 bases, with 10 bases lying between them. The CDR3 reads CASSLRGGMNTEAFF. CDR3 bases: TGTGCCAGCAGTTTAAGGGGAGGGATGAACACTGAAGCTTTCTTT.

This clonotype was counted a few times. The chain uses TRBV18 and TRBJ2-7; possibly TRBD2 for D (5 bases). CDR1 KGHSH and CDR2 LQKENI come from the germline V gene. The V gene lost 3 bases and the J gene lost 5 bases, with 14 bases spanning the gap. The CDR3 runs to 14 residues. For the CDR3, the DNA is TGTGCCAGCTCACCTCGAGAGGGCCTCCACGAGCAGTACTTC. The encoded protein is CASSPREGLHEQYF.

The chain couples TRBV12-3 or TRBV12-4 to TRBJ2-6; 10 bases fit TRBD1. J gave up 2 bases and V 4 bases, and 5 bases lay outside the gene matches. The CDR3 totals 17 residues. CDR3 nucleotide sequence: TGTGCCAGCAGTTCCCGGGACAGGGGAGCTGGGGCCAACGTCCTGACTTTC. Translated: CASSSRDRGAGANVLTF.

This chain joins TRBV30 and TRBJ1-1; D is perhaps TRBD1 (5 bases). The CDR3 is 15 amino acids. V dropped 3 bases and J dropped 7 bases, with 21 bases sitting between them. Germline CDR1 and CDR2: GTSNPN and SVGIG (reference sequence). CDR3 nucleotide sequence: TGTGCCTGGAGACCCTCGGACACAGACTCTGGTGAAGCTTTCTTT. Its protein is CAWRPSDTDSGEAFF.

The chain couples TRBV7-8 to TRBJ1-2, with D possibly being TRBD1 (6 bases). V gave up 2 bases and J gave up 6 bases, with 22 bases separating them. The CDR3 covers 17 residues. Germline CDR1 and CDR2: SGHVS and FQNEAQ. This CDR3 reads CASSLMTLLTGKDGYTF. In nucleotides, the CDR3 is TGTGCCAGCAGCTTAATGACCTTACTCACAGGGAAGGATGGCTACACCTTC.

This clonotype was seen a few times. The CDR3 DNA follows: TGTGCCAGCAGCTTAGAAACGAGCTCCTACAATGAGCAGTTCTTC. Translation: CASSLETSSYNEQFF. The V and J genes are TRBV7-8 and TRBJ2-1; D unresolved. Germline CDR1 is SGHVS and CDR2 is FQNEAQ. Trimming cost V 1 base and J 0 bases, with 7 bases left between them. The CDR3 is made up of 15 amino acids.

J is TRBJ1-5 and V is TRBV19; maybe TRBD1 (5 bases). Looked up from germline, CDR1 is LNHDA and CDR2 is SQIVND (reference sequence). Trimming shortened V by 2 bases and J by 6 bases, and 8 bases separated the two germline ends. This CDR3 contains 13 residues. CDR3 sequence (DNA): TGTGCCAGTAGTATAAGGCAGGGTCAGCCCCAGCATTTT. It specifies CASSIRQGQPQHF. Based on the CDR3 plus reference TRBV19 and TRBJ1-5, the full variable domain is DGGITQSPKYLFRKEGQNVTLSCEQNLNHDAMYWYRQDPGQGLRLIYYSQIVNDFQKGDIAEGYSVSREKKESFPLTVTSAQKNPTAFYLCASSIRQGQPQHFGDGTRLSIL.

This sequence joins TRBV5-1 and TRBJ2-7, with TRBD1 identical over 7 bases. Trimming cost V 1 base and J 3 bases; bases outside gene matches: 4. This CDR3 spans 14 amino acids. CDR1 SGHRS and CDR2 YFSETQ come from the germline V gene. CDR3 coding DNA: TGCGCCAGCAGCTTGCGACAGGGAAACTACGAGCAGTACTTC. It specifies CASSLRQGNYEQYF.

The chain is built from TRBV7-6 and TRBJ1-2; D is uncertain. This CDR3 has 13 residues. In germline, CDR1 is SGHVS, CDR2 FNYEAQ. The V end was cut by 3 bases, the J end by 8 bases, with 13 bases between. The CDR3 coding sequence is TGTGCCAGCAGCTTTCACCACAGCTGGGGCTACACCTTC. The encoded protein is CASSFHHSWGYTF. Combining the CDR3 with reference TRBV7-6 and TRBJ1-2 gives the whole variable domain GAGVSQSPRYKVTKRGQDVALRCDPISGHVSLYWYRQALGQGPEFLTYFNYEAQQDKSGLPNDRFSAERPEGSISTLTIQRTEQRDSAMYRCASSFHHSWGYTFGSGTRLTVV.

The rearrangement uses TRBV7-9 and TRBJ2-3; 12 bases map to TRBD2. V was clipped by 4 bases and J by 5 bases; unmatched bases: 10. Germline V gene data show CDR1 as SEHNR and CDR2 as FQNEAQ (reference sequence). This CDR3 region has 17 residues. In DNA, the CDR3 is TGTGCCAGCAGCTCCCCTCTAGCGGGAGGGCCGAAAGATACGCAGTATTTT. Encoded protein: CASSSPLAGGPKDTQYF.

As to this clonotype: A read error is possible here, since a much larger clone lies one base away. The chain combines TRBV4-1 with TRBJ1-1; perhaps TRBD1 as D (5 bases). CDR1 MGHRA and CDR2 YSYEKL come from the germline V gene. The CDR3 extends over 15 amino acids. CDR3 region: CVSSHRSGVWTEAFF. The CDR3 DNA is TGCGTCAGCAGCCACCGATCGGGGGTGTGGACTGAAGCTTTCTTT.

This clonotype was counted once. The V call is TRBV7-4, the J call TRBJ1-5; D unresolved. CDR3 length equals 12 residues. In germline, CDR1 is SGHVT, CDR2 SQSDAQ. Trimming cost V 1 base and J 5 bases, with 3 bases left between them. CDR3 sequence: CASSLGDQPQHF. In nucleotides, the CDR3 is TGTGCCAGCAGCTTAGGGGATCAGCCCCAGCATTTT.

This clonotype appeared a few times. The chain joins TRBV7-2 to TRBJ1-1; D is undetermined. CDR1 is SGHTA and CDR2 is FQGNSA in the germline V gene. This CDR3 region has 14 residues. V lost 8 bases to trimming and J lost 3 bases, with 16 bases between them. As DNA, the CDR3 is TGTGCCAGCCTTGGAATGGGTATTGACACTGAAGCTTTCTTT. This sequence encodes CASLGMGIDTEAFF.

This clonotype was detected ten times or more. Written as DNA, the CDR3 is TGTGCCAGCAGTTTTGCAGCGGCAAGCTCCTACGAGCAGTACTTC. This codes for CASSFAAASSYEQYF. This rearrangement joins TRBV5-8 to TRBJ2-7; TRBD2 is a possible D gene (5 bases). This CDR3 spans 15 amino acids. V lost 5 bases to trimming and J lost 0 bases, with 15 bases between them. Germline values: CDR1 SGHTS, CDR2 YDEGEE.

CDR3 sequence: CASSPSAGDANYGYTF. The CDR3, as DNA: TGTGCCAGCAGTCCTTCGGCAGGGGACGCTAACTATGGCTACACCTTC. The J gene is TRBJ1-2, the V gene TRBV27; a possible D gene is TRBD1 (6 bases). This CDR3 contains 16 residues. V was shortened by 5 bases and J by 0 bases, with 16 bases between the two germline ends. Germline V CDR1 and CDR2: MNHEY, SMNVEV (reference sequence).

The CDR3 loop is CASSHGTSAYNEQFF. The CDR3 bases are TGTGCCAGCAGCCACGGGACTAGCGCCTACAATGAGCAGTTCTTC. The chain links TRBV3-1 to TRBJ2-1; TRBD2 matches at 10 bases. CDR1 is LGHDT, CDR2 YNNKEL, per germline (reference sequence). CDR3 length: 15 amino acids. J lost 2 bases, V lost 3 bases, and 1 base had no gene match.

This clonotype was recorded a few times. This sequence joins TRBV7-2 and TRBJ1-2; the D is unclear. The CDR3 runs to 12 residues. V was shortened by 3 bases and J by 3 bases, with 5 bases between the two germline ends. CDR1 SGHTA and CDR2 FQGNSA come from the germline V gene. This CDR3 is CASSFPHYGYTF. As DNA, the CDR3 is TGTGCCAGCAGCTTCCCTCACTATGGCTACACCTTC.

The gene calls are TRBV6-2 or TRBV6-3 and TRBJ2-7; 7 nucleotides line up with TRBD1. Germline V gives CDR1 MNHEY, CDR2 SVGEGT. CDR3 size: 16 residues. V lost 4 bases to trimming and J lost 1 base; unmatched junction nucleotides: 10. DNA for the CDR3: TGTGCCAGCAGTTCCAAGGACAGGTTTACATCCTACGAGCAGTACTTC. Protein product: CASSSKDRFTSYEQYF.

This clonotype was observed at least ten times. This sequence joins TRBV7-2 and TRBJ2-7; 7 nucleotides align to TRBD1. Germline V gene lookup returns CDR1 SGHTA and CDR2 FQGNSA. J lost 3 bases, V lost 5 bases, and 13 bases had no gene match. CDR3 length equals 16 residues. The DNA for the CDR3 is TGTGCCAGCAGCCCTCGGAGAACAGGGACAGTCTACGAGCAGTACTTC. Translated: CASSPRRTGTVYEQYF.

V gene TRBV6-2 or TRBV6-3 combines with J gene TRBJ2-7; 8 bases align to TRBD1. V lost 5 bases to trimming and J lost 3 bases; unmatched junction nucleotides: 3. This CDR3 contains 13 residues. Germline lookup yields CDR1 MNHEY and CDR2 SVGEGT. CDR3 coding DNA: TGTGCCAGCAGTATCGGGACAGGCTACGAGCAGTACTTC. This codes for CASSIGTGYEQYF.